This T cell receptor beta chain was captured in a study of cytomegalovirus exposure and HLA in healthy donors (dated 2017 in TCRdb). Describing the broader study: An earlier analysis of roughly 570 of the donors reported approximately 260 Gb of sequence data and some 110 million unique TCR beta sequences obtained from around 180 million T cells. Roughly 300 gigabases of sequencing data and around 85 million unique TCR sequences made up an early release that covered approximately 650 HLA-typed donors. The genetic ancestry cluster associated with self-reported Caucasian donors included 70% to 85% of the roughly 410 genotyped donors. The study aimed to test whether signatures of past pathogen exposure could be identified by cataloging public T cell receptors. Using immunosequencing, the study profiled T cell repertoires from 500 to 800 subjects and related those repertoires to cytomegalovirus serostatus. Along with the approximately 670-subject first cohort, a separate validation cohort of over a hundred different subjects was used. To predict cytomegalovirus infection status, the study brought together high-throughput TCR immunosequencing, statistical association of individual TCRs with disease status, and machine learning. In a later analysis, previously published TCR beta repertoires from 500 to 750 donors were re-analyzed and high-resolution HLA genotyping was added so that TCR occurrence patterns could be studied. Rather than using new phenotypic data, the later analysis identified candidate immune exposures from TCR beta sequences and from how often those sequences occurred across donors. To decide whether each TCR beta V gene segment behaved as functional or pseudogenic, an earlier analysis of fewer than 750 of the donors relied on high-throughput TCR beta sequencing. Donor age, sex, ethnicity and CMV serostatus were compiled together with the repertoire data. A later genetic analysis used genome-wide SNP genotypes for about 65% of the 666 donors, treating that subset as a discovery cohort. Every discovery cohort repertoire had been produced on one sequencing platform. HLA typing included class I and class II loci at four-digit resolution. The number of donors typed differed by locus, with roughly 629-640 for A, B, C, DRB1 and DQB1, more than 500 for DQA1, about 610 for DPA1, and over 400 for DPB1. Several DR-DQ haplotypes were handled as single units for association and clustering because linkage in the cohort was strong. On average, roughly 200,000 unique TCR beta nucleotide sequences were sequenced per donor among 398 genotyped donors of the cohort, with roughly a sixth of those sequences being non-productive.

Note on this clone: This receptor's antigen is unknown.

The cohort consisted of hundreds of healthy bone marrow donors. Cohort members were all nominally healthy when sampled, although unrecorded immune exposures were likely present. The donor was CMV seropositive and was included in the group of 270 or so seropositive cohort members. Every donor gave a peripheral blood sample, and the peripheral blood mononuclear cells from that sample were used for TCR beta sequencing. The Qiagen DNeasy Blood Extraction Kit was used to extract genomic DNA from the blood cell samples. Beyond this particular receptor, the publication reports: Sequencing depth was assumed to be roughly uniform across donors in the presence/absence analyses, though that assumption may not hold. Specific HLA alleles were associated with 15,000 to 20,000 TCR beta sequences at a false discovery rate of 0.05 in a later analysis. The earlier analysis of around 600 of the donors excluded roughly 17 rarely observed V segments, including chromosome 9 orphons, because counts were too low. A later analysis reported that several top co-occurrence clusters appeared linked to parvovirus B19, influenza, CMV and Epstein-Barr virus. A further reported finding was that TCR beta sequences accurately predicted the HLA-A and HLA-B alleles for most subjects in the first cohort. A total of fewer than 200 TCR beta chains were listed by the study as associated with cytomegalovirus. In a later analysis, HLA-associated TCR beta chains were found to be more clonally expanded and to have lower generation probabilities than equally common non-associated chains. The classifier was reported to diagnose cytomegalovirus status with high specificity and sensitivity in both the original and validation cohorts. A group of highly shared sequence variants was considered likely to be a technical artifact of the sequencing pipeline. Compared with the approximately 670-donor mean, donors in an Asian-associated ancestry cluster had fewer N-insertions in productive TCRs, according to a later genetic analysis. Most TCR sequences were observed very rarely across donors, whereas some public TCRs were present in many individuals. Strong co-occurrence of HLA alleles, especially DR and DQ, made assigning TCR associations to individual alleles difficult. For the cohort, immune exposure information was limited to CMV serostatus. In a later genetic analysis, a missense DCLRE1C variant was associated with V-gene and J-gene trimming of TCR beta chains, and the association was replicated in an independent cohort. In a later analysis, most CMV-associated TCR beta chains were found to appear HLA-restricted, with HLA associations seemingly driven largely by CMV exposure. In vitro tests confirmed that a few of the cytomegalovirus-associated TCR beta chains recognize cytomegalovirus antigens. According to the authors, the approach could potentially be generalized to other disease states and immunological phenotypes. Linkage disequilibrium might explain the correlated functional status among segregating V segments, but an unknown experimental factor could not be excluded. Because HLA typing was unavailable for some donors at each locus, only the typed subset was used in association tests. In this cohort, only TCR beta chains were sequenced, and detectable features were limited by the absence of alpha or paired-chain data. According to a later analysis, TCR association rates differed among HLA loci, with DRB1 alleles showing the most associated TCRs and HLA-C alleles showing the fewest. Broadly in line with IMGT annotations, most TCR beta V segments showed up in productive rearrangements about 87% or about 30% of the time in an earlier analysis of several hundred of the donors.

Library construction relied on the immunoSEQ multiplex PCR assay. The multiplex PCR relied on a mix of 60 forward primers for TCR Vbeta segments and 13 reverse primers for TCR Jbeta segments. The CDR3 region of rearranged TCR beta genes was amplified from genomic DNA by a multiplex PCR assay. Amplified TCR beta libraries were sequenced as 87-base-pair reads on the Illumina HiSeq System. Per the original workflow: A later analysis tallied 70 million to 100 million unique TCR beta chains across the 600 to 700 repertoires, and roughly 11 million of those chains were shared by two or more donors. A nearest-neighbor algorithm error-corrected the raw reads and collapsed the reads into unique sequences, merging closely related sequences to remove PCR and sequencing errors. Alignment of CDR3 sequences to IMGT reference sequences was used to assign V, D and J gene segments. For a sequence to be retained, a match of at least six nucleotides was required to both a V gene segment and a J gene segment. A rearrangement counted as productive if the CDR3 had no stop codons and remained in frame with V and J, and every other rearrangement counted as non-productive. CDR3 was defined by IMGT convention, running from the second conserved V-encoded cysteine to the conserved J-encoded phenylalanine. The earlier analysis of approximately 590 of the donors excluded any sequence lacking an unambiguous match to a single V gene segment. In an earlier analysis of about 590 of the donors, a V segment was called functional when productive rearrangements were above 56.7%, and segregating when the standard deviation between donors exceeded 5%. To diagnose cytomegalovirus status from the catalog of TCR beta chain sequences, a statistical classification framework was built. V and J gene assignment, in a later analysis, came from comparing TCR nucleotide sequences with IMGT/GENE-DB human TR gene sequences. Using the TCRdist pipeline, a later analysis assigned CDR3 sequences along with most-parsimonious VDJ recombination scenarios. In a later analysis, each TCR beta chain was defined by its CDR3 amino acid sequence together with its V-gene family, and reads without a unique V-gene family were excluded. A later analysis removed 500 to 650 highly shared, low-generation-probability nucleotide sequences to deal with suspected cross-contamination and a sequencing artifact. In a later analysis, a clonal expansion index was calculated for each public chain from normalized within-repertoire ranks of inferred template counts. In a later analysis, generation probabilities were computed with a VDJ recombination model fitted to out-of-frame rearrangements, and the resulting probabilities were checked against IGoR. Hypergeometric tests were used in a later analysis to score TCR-TCR, TCR-HLA and TCR-CMV co-occurrence, with a repertoire-size bias correction applied to the TCR pairs. In a later analysis, false discovery rates were estimated by permuting HLA or CMV assignments 20 times. In a later analysis, co-occurring TCRs were grouped with DBSCAN, and TCRdist sequence similarity was added when clustering was performed within HLA-allele-positive subsets. For co-occurrence clustering, repertoires with fewer than 30,000 or more than 120,000 public chains were excluded, along with a handful of repertoires with anomalous nucleotide sharing. TCRdb mirrors the immuneACCESS table, restricted to in-frame sequences. Some clones are absent from its copies; in checked studies, under half trace to an unresolved V gene, and the reason for the others is unknown. The V and J calls and clone size are taken from that table; D and trimming were inferred from the DNA. The table for this sample lists roughly 100,000 clones. Less than 20% of the sample is in the top ten clones.

The clonotype comes from a man in his fifties in good health and CMV-seropositive. The sample consisted of PBMCs.

The nucleotide sequence is given as TGTGCCAGCAGCCCGGTGTTTTTACAGGGGAGCTATGAGCAGTTCTTC. Its protein reads: CASSPVFLQGSYEQFF. The sequence links TRBV2 to TRBJ2-1; TRBD1 agrees with 7 junctional bases. Trimming leaves V shorter by 6 bases and J shorter by 8 bases, with the junction holding 16 bases beyond the gene matches. From the cysteine up to the phenylalanine, the CDR3 has a length of 16 residues. Only CDR3 DNA remains: 48 bases, in frame from the first base. Sequences SNHLY (CDR1) and FYNNEI (CDR2) are obtained from the germline V gene.